The 5 T cell receptor beta chains below were found in one sample sequenced in a study of identical twins. MiXCR was run by TCRdb on the 5' RACE reads, yielding one entry per CDR3 protein. Of 1.5 million or so distinct CDR3 sequences in the sample, roughly 35% are singletons; the top ten hold approximately 0.25%. Source material: cord blood. These receptors were taken from a newborn girl in good health.

This clonotype was detected only a few times. This sequence joins TRBV12-3 or TRBV12-4 and TRBJ2-3; D remains unclear. The CDR3 consists of 14 residues. The V and J ends lost 2 bases and 2 bases respectively, with 8 bases between them. The CDR3 bases are TGTGCCAGCAGTTTATATGACTTCACAGATACGCAGTATTTT. Protein sequence: CASSLYDFTDTQYF.

This rearrangement joins TRBV5-4 to TRBJ2-1; the D is unclear. V gave up 2 bases and J gave up 7 bases, with 7 bases separating them. The V gene's germline CDR1 is SGHNT and CDR2 YYREEE (reference sequence). The CDR3 has 12 amino acids. The CDR3 nucleotides are TGTGCCAGCAGCTTTACCGAGAATGAGCAGTTCTTC. Encoded protein: CASSFTENEQFF.

This clonotype was seen more than once but under ten times. The chain links TRBV5-1 to TRBJ1-1, with TRBD1 matching 8 bases. J lost 4 bases, V lost 7 bases, and 9 bases had no gene match. CDR1 SGHRS and CDR2 YFSETQ come from the germline V gene. The CDR3 spans 14 residues. In DNA form, the CDR3 reads TGCGCCAGCGGAAAAGACAGGGGAGTCACTGAAGCTTTCTTT. This encodes CASGKDRGVTEAFF.

There are a few counts of this clonotype. The rearrangement links TRBV29-1 to TRBJ1-4, with TRBD1 matching over 9 bases. There are 15 residues in the CDR3. The V and J ends lost 5 bases and 3 bases, in that order; junction bases with no gene match: 7. The germline gives CDR1 SQVTM, CDR2 ANQGSEA. The CDR3 protein is CSVLKTGGANEKLFF. The CDR3 nucleotides read TGCAGCGTTTTAAAAACAGGGGGCGCTAATGAAAAACTGTTTTTT.

The V and J genes are TRBV5-6 and TRBJ2-7; 8 bases fit TRBD1. The CDR3 contains 14 residues. Trimming removed 2 bases from V and 2 bases from J; junction bases left unmatched: 3. The germline CDR1 and CDR2 sequences are SGHDT and YYEEEE. The CDR3 reads CASSFLGQAYEQYF. The CDR3, as DNA: TGTGCCAGCAGCTTTCTGGGACAGGCCTACGAGCAGTACTTC.